This TCR beta chain was observed in a study of patients and donors after allogeneic stem cell transplantation. Each CDR3 protein is one row after TCRdb ran MiXCR on the RT-PCR reads. The repertoire holds 150,000 to 250,000 distinct CDR3 sequences, with around 41% as singletons. This clonotype has just one count. The ends were cut back, 1 base at V and 2 bases at J, with 15 bases in the middle. CDR1 is SEHNR, CDR2 FQNEAQ, per germline (reference sequence). This CDR3 spans 16 amino acids. Sequencing was done on a sample of blood, either unsorted or a sorted T cell fraction (not recorded which). The rearrangement links TRBV7-9 to TRBJ2-7, with D perhaps TRBD2 (6 bases). The origin of this receptor is a human donor who was either an allogeneic HSCT recipient or a stem cell or donor lymphocyte infusion donor (not recorded which). It is not recorded whose cells these are; they may come from a transplant donor. CDR3 nucleotides: TGTGCCAGCAGCTTAGGTGGCGCGGGACTCACCTACGAGCAGTACTTC. This sequence encodes CASSLGGAGLTYEQYF.